What follows are 27 T cell receptor beta chains derived from one specimen sequenced in a study. Using its own MiXCR run on the reads, TCRdb lists one record per CDR3 protein. The sample contains 3,500 to 5,500 distinct CDR3 sequences, roughly 10% of which appear only once. Material: CD4+ T cells from peripheral blood. Receptors originate from a human donor with rheumatoid arthritis.

This clonotype was counted between two and nine times. This chain uses TRBV28 with TRBJ2-1; a possible D gene is TRBD2 (6 bases). CDR1 MDHEN and CDR2 SYDVKM come from the germline V gene. V dropped 4 bases and J dropped 8 bases, with 21 bases sitting between them. The CDR3 consists of 16 residues. The CDR3 sequence: CASSYIAVPPLDEQFF. The CDR3 DNA reads TGTGCCAGCAGTTATATAGCGGTACCCCCCCTGGATGAGCAGTTCTTC.

By sample fraction, this clonotype is medium-sized. The chain uses TRBV20-1 and TRBJ2-5; possible D gene TRBD2, 6 bases. This CDR3 region has 12 residues. Germline V CDR1 and CDR2: DFQATT, SNEGSKA (reference sequence). Trimming pared 0 bases from V and 7 bases from J, leaving 9 bases between. The CDR3: CSAREGGRTQYF. The CDR3 region has the DNA TGCAGTGCTAGAGAAGGAGGGAGGACCCAGTACTTC.

There are a few counts of this clonotype. The chain recombines TRBV20-1 with TRBJ2-1; D ambiguous. Germline V gene sequence: CDR1 DFQATT, CDR2 SNEGSKA (reference sequence). V shed 0 bases and J shed 0 bases, with 6 bases lying between them. This CDR3 is 14 amino acids long. CDR3: CSARDASSYNEQFF. CDR3 sequence (DNA): TGCAGTGCTAGAGATGCGAGCTCCTACAATGAGCAGTTCTTC.

There are many counts of this clonotype. The chain combines TRBV20-1 with TRBJ2-7; D is perhaps TRBD2 (6 bases). Germline CDR1 DFQATT, CDR2 SNEGSKA (reference sequence). CDR3 length: 16 amino acids. Between the trimmed V and J ends, which lost 8 bases and 0 bases, there was a span of 23 bases. DNA for the CDR3: TGCAGTACCCGGGACTTCTATATAATTAGCTCCTACGAGCAGTACTTC. Translation: CSTRDFYIISSYEQYF.

This clonotype qualifies as medium-sized. The J gene is TRBJ2-7, the V gene TRBV7-9; 10 bases match TRBD1. This CDR3 has 16 amino acids. Germline V gives CDR1 SEHNR, CDR2 FQNEAQ (reference sequence). V shed 5 bases and J 5 bases; nucleotides not matched to a gene: 12. CDR3 amino acids: CASSLREGQGENEQYF. The CDR3 bases are TGTGCCAGCAGCCTAAGGGAAGGACAGGGGGAAAACGAGCAGTACTTC.

This clonotype has at least ten counts. V and J are TRBV28 and TRBJ1-2; no definite D call. This CDR3 comprises 16 residues. Germline loops: CDR1 MDHEN, CDR2 SYDVKM. V was clipped by 4 bases and J by 8 bases, with 23 bases between them. CDR3 DNA: TGTGCCAGCAGTTCCGGACCCCGGAGCCTCTACGCGGGCTACACCTTC. Translating it yields CASSSGPRSLYAGYTF.

This clonotype was counted many times. The gene calls are TRBV30 and TRBJ1-6; 9 bases align to TRBD1. This CDR3 contains 17 residues. Germline loops: CDR1 GTSNPN, CDR2 SVGIG (reference sequence). Trimming removed 2 bases from V and 3 bases from J; junction bases left unmatched: 8. The CDR3 sequence: CAWSSGTGRIYNSPLHF. The DNA for the CDR3 is TGTGCCTGGAGTTCCGGGACAGGGCGAATCTATAATTCACCCCTCCACTTT.

The table lists this clonotype with many counts. The CDR3 spells CASSPAGVEQFF. The CDR3, as DNA: TGTGCCAGCAGTCCAGCGGGAGTTGAGCAGTTCTTC. V gene TRBV27 combines with J gene TRBJ2-1; 8 bases match TRBD2. CDR1 and CDR2 from the germline V gene are MNHEY and SMNVEV (reference sequence). The CDR3 contains 12 residues. V gave up 5 bases and J gave up 9 bases; unmatched junction bases: 3.

Judged by abundance, this clonotype is medium-sized. The chain combines TRBV6-1 with TRBJ1-5; the match to TRBD1 covers 9 bases. This CDR3 contains 15 residues. Germline V CDR1 and CDR2: MNHNS, SASEGT. V lost 6 bases and J lost 6; bases outside the gene matches: 9. The CDR3 here is CASSATGGMGQPQHF. CDR3 in DNA: TGTGCCAGCAGCGCTACAGGGGGCATGGGTCAGCCCCAGCATTTT.

There are many counts of this clonotype. This chain links TRBV19 with TRBJ1-5; 11 positions match TRBD1. V shed 3 bases, J shed 7 bases, and the junction held 2 bases outside the gene matches. The CDR3 is 14 amino acids. Germline V lookup: CDR1 LNHDA, CDR2 SQIVND (reference sequence). The CDR3 sequence: CASSMGTGGQPQHF. The CDR3 region has the DNA TGTGCCAGTAGTATGGGGACAGGGGGGCAGCCCCAGCATTTT. The variable domain in full, completed from reference TRBV19 and TRBJ1-5, reads DGGITQSPKYLFRKEGQNVTLSCEQNLNHDAMYWYRQDPGQGLRLIYYSQIVNDFQKGDIAEGYSVSREKKESFPLTVTSAQKNPTAFYLCASSMGTGGQPQHFGDGTRLSIL.

This clonotype occurred once. This chain links TRBV19 with TRBJ2-1, with no clear D. The CDR3 length is 12 residues. Deletions cut 3 bases from V and 6 bases from J, with 6 bases between. The germline V gene has CDR1 LNHDA and CDR2 SQIVND (reference sequence). The CDR3 bases are TGTGCCAGTAGTATCCCCCTCAATGAGCAGTTCTTC. The encoded protein is CASSIPLNEQFF.

This clonotype was recorded at least ten times. J is TRBJ2-7 and V is TRBV4-2; 7 bases are a match to TRBD2. The germline V gene encodes CDR1 LGHNA and CDR2 YNFKEQ. The CDR3 covers 15 residues. With V trimmed by 0 bases and J by 3 bases, 5 bases remained unmatched. The CDR3 bases are TGTGCCAGCAGCCAAGATGTGGCGGGAGTCTACGAGCAGTACTTC. Protein: CASSQDVAGVYEQYF.

In its sample, this clonotype ranks as medium-sized. The CDR3 loop is CASSQWTSGDREQYF. In DNA form, the CDR3 reads TGCGCCAGCAGCCAGTGGACTAGCGGGGACCGGGAGCAGTACTTC. V gene TRBV4-1 combines with J gene TRBJ2-7, with 12 bases matching TRBD2. Germline CDR1 is MGHRA and CDR2 is YSYEKL. This CDR3 is 15 amino acids long. The V and J ends lost 3 bases and 7 bases, in that order; junction bases with no gene match: 7.

This clonotype was counted at least ten times. The chain has TRBV30 and TRBJ2-4; 7 nucleotides match TRBD1. Germline values: CDR1 GTSNPN, CDR2 SVGIG (reference sequence). CDR3 length: 16 amino acids. J lost 0 bases, V lost 1 base, and 6 bases had no gene match. The CDR3 reads CAWSGADRQAKNIQYF. The CDR3 nucleotides read TGTGCCTGGAGTGGAGCGGACAGGCAAGCCAAAAACATTCAGTACTTC.

Comment on this clonotype: A far larger clone is off by one base, so a read error is likely. The chain recombines TRBV3-1 with TRBJ2-1, with 10 bases lining up with TRBD2. With V trimmed by 2 bases and J by 10 bases, 5 bases remained unmatched. The length of the CDR3 is 14 residues. CDR1 and CDR2 (germline): LGHDT, YNNKEL (reference sequence). CDR3 loop: CASSQSSGSYEQFF. In DNA form, the CDR3 reads TGTGCCAGCAGCCAATCTAGCGGGAGCTACGAGCAGTTCTTC.

By share, this clonotype counts as medium-sized. The genes are TRBV7-8 and TRBJ2-7; weak D call: TRBD1 (6 bases). Germline CDR1 SGHVS, CDR2 FQNEAQ. V shed 5 bases and J shed 7 bases, with 15 bases lying between them. The CDR3 consists of 13 residues. For the CDR3, the DNA is TGTGCCAGCAGCGGGTCGGACAGTCGGGAGCAGTACTTC. Translation gives CASSGSDSREQYF.

A few counts support this clonotype. The chain recombines TRBV20-1 with TRBJ1-6; D is perhaps TRBD1 (5 bases). Trimming left V 0 bases short and J 7 bases short, with 10 bases between. Germline V gives CDR1 DFQATT, CDR2 SNEGSKA (reference sequence). The CDR3 has 14 amino acids. CDR3 amino acids: CSAREFQGNSPLHF. The CDR3, as DNA: TGCAGTGCTAGAGAGTTCCAGGGAAATTCACCCCTCCACTTT.

This clonotype was observed many times. The rearrangement links TRBV11-2 to TRBJ2-7; TRBD2 might be the D (6 bases). This CDR3 is built from 13 residues. Per the germline V gene, CDR1 is SGHAT and CDR2 is FQNNGV. V lost 7 bases and J 3 bases, leaving 13 bases between the germline ends. CDR3: CASTLGLYYEQYF. CDR3 nucleotides: TGTGCCAGCACCCTGGGACTTTACTACGAGCAGTACTTC.

Concerning this clonotype: A much bigger clone sits one base away, suggesting this may be a read error. The chain has TRBV6-2 or TRBV6-3 and TRBJ1-5; 9 bases match TRBD2. The J call could be wrong; TRBJ2-3 is a better fit for the DNA end. CDR1 and CDR2 from the germline V gene are MNHEY and SVGEGT. The CDR3 covers 15 residues. The CDR3 spells CATSGGTANNQPQYF. In DNA form, the CDR3 reads TGTGCCACCAGCGGGGGGACAGCAAACAATCAGCCCCAGTATTTT.

This clonotype was counted many times. This chain connects TRBV7-9 to TRBJ2-7; 8 bases map to TRBD1. The CDR3 runs 13 residues. Germline V CDR1 and CDR2: SEHNR, FQNEAQ (reference sequence). The V segment lost 5 bases and the J segment 6 bases; nucleotides outside the gene matches: 6. CDR3: CASSRTGPGEQYF. The DNA for the CDR3 is TGTGCCAGCAGCCGGACAGGGCCGGGCGAGCAGTACTTC.

In its sample, this clonotype is medium-sized. The V and J genes are TRBV27 and TRBJ1-2; D unclear. The V and J ends lost 9 bases and 3 bases respectively, with 14 bases between them. The CDR3 is 13 amino acids. Germline CDR1 reads MNHEY; CDR2 reads SMNVEV (reference sequence). CDR3: CASAVGYDYGYTF. The CDR3 nucleotides are TGTGCCAGTGCTGTCGGTTACGACTATGGCTACACCTTC.

This clonotype ranks as medium-sized. CDR3 DNA: TGTGCCAGCAGTGCGGGGCGCAACACTGAAGCTTTCTTT. Translating it yields CASSAGRNTEAFF. The chain is built from TRBV6-1 and TRBJ1-1, with D perhaps TRBD1 (5 bases). The CDR3 is 13 residues long. V lost 4 bases to trimming and J lost 2 bases, with 8 bases between them. Per the germline V gene, CDR1 is MNHNS and CDR2 is SASEGT.

The V and J genes are TRBV30 and TRBJ1-3; unclear D gene. CDR1 GTSNPN and CDR2 SVGIG come from the germline V gene (reference sequence). The ends were cut back, 4 bases at V and 2 bases at J, with 12 bases in the middle. The CDR3 has 14 residues. The chain's CDR3 is CAWNPGWAGNTIYF. CDR3 nucleotide sequence: TGTGCCTGGAACCCTGGCTGGGCTGGAAACACCATATATTTT.

This clonotype was observed at least ten times. J is TRBJ1-1 and V is TRBV12-5; TRBD1 is a possible D gene (5 bases). This CDR3 has 13 residues. Germline values: CDR1 LGHNT, CDR2 FRNRAP. Trimming cost V 6 bases and J 0 bases, with 8 bases left between them. CDR3 protein: CASGKGVNTEAFF. CDR3 bases: TGTGCTAGTGGAAAAGGGGTGAACACTGAAGCTTTCTTT.

By share, this clonotype counts as medium-sized. This sequence joins TRBV7-2 and TRBJ1-2; D perhaps matches TRBD1 (5 bases). The length of the CDR3 is 17 residues. In germline, CDR1 is SGHTA, CDR2 FQGNSA. Trimming stripped 2 bases from V and 0 bases from J, with 16 bases between. CDR3 residues: CASSLTGRGASNYGYTF. The CDR3 region has the DNA TGTGCCAGCAGCTTAACGGGGCGGGGAGCCTCTAACTATGGCTACACCTTC.

This clonotype is labeled as medium-sized. The chain combines TRBV20-1 with TRBJ2-5; D possibly corresponds to TRBD2 (5 bases). Germline CDR1 DFQATT, CDR2 SNEGSKA (reference sequence). Trimming took 5 bases from V and 0 from J, leaving 13 bases between them. CDR3 length: 14 residues. Written as DNA, the CDR3 is TGCAGTGCTGCCCCCCCGGGGTACCAAGAGACCCAGTACTTC. It is translated as CSAAPPGYQETQYF.

This clonotype was seen at least ten times. The J gene is TRBJ2-7, the V gene TRBV6-6, with unresolved D. The CDR3 loop spans 13 amino acids. Trimming pared 2 bases from V and 3 bases from J, leaving 8 bases between. Germline V gene lookup returns CDR1 MNHNY and CDR2 SVGAGI (reference sequence). DNA for the CDR3: TGTGCCAGCAGTTACCAGCGAGACTACGAGCAGTACTTC. Translated, it gives CASSYQRDYEQYF.